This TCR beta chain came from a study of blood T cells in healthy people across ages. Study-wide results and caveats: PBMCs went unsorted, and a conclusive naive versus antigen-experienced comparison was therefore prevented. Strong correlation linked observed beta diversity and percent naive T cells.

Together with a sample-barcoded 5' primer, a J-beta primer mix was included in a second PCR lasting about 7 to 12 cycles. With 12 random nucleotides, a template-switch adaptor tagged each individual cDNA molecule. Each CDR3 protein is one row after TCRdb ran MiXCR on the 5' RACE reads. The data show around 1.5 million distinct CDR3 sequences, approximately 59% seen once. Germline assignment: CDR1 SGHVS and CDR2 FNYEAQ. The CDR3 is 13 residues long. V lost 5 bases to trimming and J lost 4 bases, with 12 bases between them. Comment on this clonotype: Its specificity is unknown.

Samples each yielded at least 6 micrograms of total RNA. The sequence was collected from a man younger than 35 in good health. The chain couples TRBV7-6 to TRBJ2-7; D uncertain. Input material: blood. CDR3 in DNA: TGTGCCAGCAGCGCCTTAGTGGGATACGAGCAGTACTTC. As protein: CASSALVGYEQYF.